The present T cell receptor (beta chain) was sequenced within a study of CD8+ T cells in alopecia areata. In germline, CDR1 is MNHEY, CDR2 SVGAGI. CDR3 length equals 12 residues. Trimming shortened V by 5 bases and J by 2 bases, and 5 bases separated the two germline ends. Extraction of RNA preceded its reverse transcription into cDNA, which served as the sequencing template. Data came from immunoSEQ multiplex PCR; TCRdb stores just in-frame clones and leaves some out. Among 150,000 to 200,000 clones listed, 58% were seen once. This clone was recorded only once. Its antigen is currently unknown. Specified treatment: oral pan-JAK inhibitor, 5-10 mg twice daily. Study-level findings and limits: Higher clonality was seen in lesional scalp than in normal scalp, especially in alopecia totalis/universalis. Between patients, shared TCR sequences were less clear than in mice. This was possibly due in part to HLA diversity in the patient population. On tofacitinib, scalp and blood still held many of the expanded lesional clones.

V usage is TRBV6-5 and J usage is TRBJ2-3, with unresolved D. The specimen was CD8+ T cells sorted from blood, collected at week 24, from a patient treated with tofacitinib. The receptor was isolated from a human donor with alopecia areata. Here the CDR3 reads CASSGDTDTQYF. The CDR3 nucleotides are TGTGCCAGCAGTGGGGACACAGATACGCAGTATTTT.